The 18 T cell receptor beta chains below come from one sample, sequenced in a study of cytomegalovirus exposure and HLA in healthy donors. The PCR used 60 Vbeta and 13 Jbeta primers. The method was immunoSEQ multiplex PCR; TCRdb's version includes in-frame clones alone and lacks a portion of them. The sample shows about 74,000 clones, approximately 72% of them seen only once. The specimen sequenced was PBMCs. These receptors originate from a woman aged 40-49 years in good health and CMV-seropositive.

The chain employs TRBV2 and TRBJ1-2; 7 bases are shared with TRBD1. CDR1 and CDR2 from the germline V gene are SNHLY and FYNNEI. The CDR3 consists of 13 residues. V was pared by 8 bases and J by 0 bases, with 3 bases of the junction left unmatched. The DNA for the CDR3 is TGTGCCAGCTTAGACAGGGCTAACTATGGCTACACCTTC. Translation gives CASLDRANYGYTF.

The genes are TRBV6-5 and TRBJ1-5; a weak D match, TRBD1 (6 bases). Trimming pared 4 bases from V and 7 bases from J, leaving 20 bases between. Per the germline V gene, CDR1 is MNHEY and CDR2 is SVGAGI. The CDR3 spans 16 residues. The CDR3, as DNA: TGTGCCAGCAGTTCCGACGGCTCTGGGGGGGGCCAGCCCCAGCATTTT. It specifies CASSSDGSGGGQPQHF.

Only a few counts were recorded for this clone. This chain uses TRBV6-5 with TRBJ1-3; 7 bases line up with TRBD1. Germline V gives CDR1 MNHEY, CDR2 SVGAGI. This CDR3 comprises 13 residues. Losses at the gene ends were 5 bases for V and 2 bases for J; bases not matched to a gene: 0. DNA for the CDR3: TGTGCCAGCAGTGGACAGGCTGGAAACACCATATATTTT. This gives the protein CASSGQAGNTIYF.

V is TRBV5-5 and J is TRBJ1-4, with D possibly TRBD1 on 5 matching bases. Trimming shortened V by 4 bases and J by 7 bases, and 23 bases separated the two germline ends. Germline V gene lookup returns CDR1 SGHKS and CDR2 YYEKEE (reference sequence). The CDR3 spans 17 residues. For the CDR3, the DNA is TGTGCCAGCAGCCGATTAAGGAGCGTGGGGCCGGGTGAAAAACTGTTTTTT. This sequence encodes CASSRLRSVGPGEKLFF.

This sequence joins TRBV5-1 and TRBJ2-3, with a tentative D call TRBD2 (7 bases). The CDR3 length is 16 residues. Trimming removed 8 bases from V and 3 bases from J, with 22 bases in between. The germline V gene encodes CDR1 SGHRS and CDR2 YFSETQ. CDR3 in amino acids: CASSRGGGVQTDTQYF. CDR3 sequence (DNA): TGCGCCAGTTCCCGGGGAGGGGGGGTACAAACAGATACGCAGTATTTT.

The J gene is TRBJ1-1, the V gene TRBV28, with a tentative D call TRBD1 (5 bases). The V gene lost 11 bases and the J gene lost 0 bases, with 16 bases spanning the gap. The CDR3 extends over 14 amino acids. CDR1 MDHEN and CDR2 SYDVKM come from the germline V gene. For the CDR3, the DNA is TGTGCCTCATTTCCCGGGGGGATGAACACTGAAGCTTTCTTT. It yields the protein CASFPGGMNTEAFF.

J is TRBJ2-5 and V is TRBV6-5, with 15 bases that match TRBD2. The DNA matches TRBJ2-7 better at its end, which makes the J call doubtful. The germline V gene encodes CDR1 MNHEY and CDR2 SVGAGI. The CDR3 is 15 amino acids. CDR3: CASNGLAGGTGEQYF. CDR3 nucleotides: TGTGCCAGCAACGGACTAGCGGGAGGGACAGGCGAGCAGTACTTC.

The genes are TRBV7-9 and TRBJ2-7, with D tentatively TRBD2 (6 bases). CDR3 length: 15 residues. Per the germline V gene, CDR1 is SEHNR and CDR2 is FQNEAQ (reference sequence). The V end was cut by 0 bases, the J end by 6 bases, with 15 bases between. The CDR3 coding sequence is TGTGCCAGCAGCTTAGCGGGACTTCTAATTCCCGAGCAGTACTTC. It codes for CASSLAGLLIPEQYF.

The chain is built from TRBV7-9 and TRBJ1-2; D gene ambiguous. This CDR3 has 13 amino acids. Trimming took off 5 bases at V and 0 bases at J, with 7 bases between the two ends. Germline V gene sequence: CDR1 SEHNR, CDR2 FQNEAQ (reference sequence). The CDR3 nucleotides are TGTGCCAGCAGCGGGGAGACTAACTATGGCTACACCTTC. This codes for CASSGETNYGYTF. Full variable domain (missing parts from reference TRBV7-9 and TRBJ1-2): DTGVSQNPRHKITKRGQNVTFRCDPISEHNRLYWYRQTLGQGPEFLTYFQNEAQLEKSRLLSDRFSAERPKGSFSTLEIQRTEQGDSAMYLCASSGETNYGYTFGSGTRLTVV.

This rearrangement joins TRBV19 to TRBJ1-5; weak D call: TRBD1 (5 bases). The germline V and J ends were trimmed by 5 bases and 1 base, with 9 bases remaining between them. Germline V gene lookup returns CDR1 LNHDA and CDR2 SQIVND (reference sequence). This CDR3 comprises 14 residues. The CDR3: CASSRQLSNQPQHF. Written as DNA, the CDR3 is TGTGCCAGTAGTCGACAGTTGAGCAATCAGCCCCAGCATTTT.

This rearrangement joins TRBV12-5 to TRBJ2-1; TRBD1 might be the D (5 bases). CDR1 LGHNT and CDR2 FRNRAP come from the germline V gene. The CDR3 length is 14 residues. V was cut by 4 bases and J by 3 bases, with 10 bases left in between. The CDR3 loop is CASGSPGNYNEQFF. The DNA for the CDR3 is TGTGCTAGTGGTTCACCAGGGAACTACAATGAGCAGTTCTTC.

The V and J genes are TRBV19 and TRBJ2-7; 9 bases align to TRBD2. V lost 5 bases, J lost 3 bases, and 11 bases stayed unmatched. CDR1 is LNHDA, CDR2 SQIVND, per germline (reference sequence). This CDR3 contains 16 residues. CDR3 bases: TGTGCCAGTAGTCGCCAAGCCCATAGCGGGAGCTACGAGCAGTACTTC. Translated, it gives CASSRQAHSGSYEQYF.

The chain has TRBV18 and TRBJ2-6; D may be TRBD1 (6 bases). CDR1 is KGHSH, CDR2 LQKENI, per germline. The CDR3 spans 16 residues. Between the trimmed V and J ends, which lost 4 bases and 2 bases, there was a span of 12 bases. In DNA form, the CDR3 reads TGTGCCAGCTCACGGAAAACAGGGACTGGGGCCAACGTCCTGACTTTC. Translated, it gives CASSRKTGTGANVLTF.

The DNA of the CDR3 is TGTGCCAGCAGGCCCGGGACAGGGAATTTTAATGAGCAGTTCTTC. Translation gives CASRPGTGNFNEQFF. The chain employs TRBV28 and TRBJ2-1, with 9 nucleotides matching TRBD1. CDR1 and CDR2 (germline): MDHEN, SYDVKM. The V segment lost 6 bases and the J segment 7 bases; nucleotides outside the gene matches: 10. The CDR3 has 15 amino acids.

J is TRBJ1-1 and V is TRBV5-4; D is possibly TRBD1 (5 bases). V was shortened by 4 bases and J by 0 bases, with 10 bases between the two germline ends. This CDR3 has 14 residues. Germline V gene lookup returns CDR1 SGHNT and CDR2 YYREEE (reference sequence). The CDR3 loop reads CASSQDSLNTEAFF. The DNA of the CDR3 is TGTGCCAGCAGCCAAGACAGCCTGAACACTGAAGCTTTCTTT. The complete variable domain, with remaining parts taken from reference TRBV5-4 and TRBJ1-1, reads ETGVTQSPTHLIKTRGQQVTLRCSSQSGHNTVSWYQQALGQGPQFIFQYYREEENGRGNFPPRFSGLQFPNYSSELNVNALELDDSALYLCASSQDSLNTEAFFGQGTRLTVV.

V usage is TRBV10-2 and J usage is TRBJ1-2; D ambiguous. CDR3 length: 12 amino acids. Trimming took 6 bases from V and 4 from J, leaving 9 bases between them. Per the germline V gene, CDR1 is WSHSY and CDR2 is SAAADI. For the CDR3, the DNA is TGCGCCAGCAGCCCAGATTTCTATGGCTACACCTTC. This gives the protein CASSPDFYGYTF.

The rearrangement joins TRBV6-6 to TRBJ1-4, with a tentative D call TRBD1 (5 bases). The CDR3 has 10 amino acids. Germline values: CDR1 MNHNY, CDR2 SVGAGI (reference sequence). The ends were cut back, 11 bases at V and 8 bases at J, with 9 bases in the middle. The CDR3 region is CAGGYEKLFF. The CDR3 bases are TGTGCCGGGGGGTACGAAAAACTGTTTTTT.

On this clone: Other DNA variants within this sample encode the same CDR3. The V gene is TRBV6-5, the J gene TRBJ1-1, with D hard to call. CDR3 length equals 13 residues. V lost 4 bases and J lost 1, with 7 bases in between. The germline V gene has CDR1 MNHEY and CDR2 SVGAGI. CDR3 sequence (DNA): TGTGCCAGCAGTTCCCCAGGGAACACTGAAGCTTTCTTT. Residues: CASSSPGNTEAFF.